Following are 17 T cell receptor delta chains from one sample sequenced in a study of Vδ1+ human thymocytes. Points from the study as a whole: Thymic TRG and TRD repertoires appeared highly polyclonal, with Gaussian CDR3 length distributions.

RNA was extracted from the cells and then reverse transcribed. CDR3 amplicons came from multiplex PCR with pooled V-gene forward and constant-region reverse primers. TCRdb re-called the multiplex PCR reads through CATT. The sample shows roughly 25,000 delta-chain clones, 25% to 30% of them seen only once. The antigens these receptors bind are not known. The sample taken for sequencing was Vdelta1+ gamma-delta thymocytes from the thymus. Specified subset: FACS-sorted CD3+ TCRalphabeta- TCRVdelta1+ TCRVdelta2- thymocytes. All receptors derive from a boy under two years old who had congenital heart surgery.

Turning to this clone: A clone one base away is much larger, so this may be a read error. The chain recombines TRDV1 with TRDJ1; TRDD3 aligns across 12 bases. Germline CDR1 and CDR2: TSWWSYY and QGS. This CDR3 spans 23 amino acids. The V gene end was trimmed by 3 bases and the J gene end by 8 bases; junction bases not matched to a gene: 31. CDR3 in DNA: TGTGCTCTTGGGGACCTCCCAATTGGGCCCACTGGGGGATACACCGTAGGTGTGCACAAACTCATCTTT. As protein: CALGDLPIGPTGGYTVGVHKLIF.

The sample holds a few counts of this clone. V is TRDV1 and J is TRDJ1; tentatively, D is TRDD2 (6 bases). Deletions cut 2 bases from V and 0 bases from J, with 13 bases between. Germline CDR1 reads TSWWSYY; CDR2 reads QGS. This CDR3 contains 16 residues. The CDR3 reads CALGERILLYTDKLIF. CDR3 coding DNA: TGTGCTCTTGGGGAAAGGATCCTACTCTACACCGATAAACTCATCTTT.

The chain joins TRDV1 to TRDJ1, with TRDD3 as a possible D gene (6 bases). This CDR3 is 15 amino acids long. Germline CDR1 and CDR2: TSWWSYY and QGS. Trimming cost V 5 bases and J 11 bases, with 24 bases left between them. The CDR3 coding sequence is TGTGCTCTTGGGTCCCCAAGGCGGGGGGAGACAGGGCTCATCTTT. This gives the protein CALGSPRRGETGLIF.

This clone has only a few counts. J is TRDJ1 and V is TRDV1; 11 nucleotides line up with TRDD3. CDR1 and CDR2 from the germline V gene are TSWWSYY and QGS. V lost 2 bases to trimming and J lost 2 bases; unmatched junction nucleotides: 22. This CDR3 spans 22 amino acids. The CDR3, as DNA: TGTGCTCTTGGGGAATATAGGCCTTTCCCTTGGGGGATACGTACTCGGACCGATAAACTCATCTTT. Translation: CALGEYRPFPWGIRTRTDKLIF.

Remarks on this clone: This may come from a read error, since a much larger clone is one base off. This sequence joins TRDV1 and TRDJ1; the match to TRDD3 covers 10 bases. Germline loops: CDR1 TSWWSYY, CDR2 QGS. The CDR3 loop spans 21 amino acids. The CDR3 loop is CAVGELPQGLRGGIRSDKLIF. The CDR3 DNA is TGTGCTGTTGGGGAACTACCCCAGGGGCTACGAGGGGGGATACGGTCCGATAAACTCATCTTT.

The chain has TRDV1 and TRDJ1; 9 nucleotides agree with TRDD3. V lost 4 bases to trimming and J lost 0 bases; unmatched junction nucleotides: 21. The CDR3 is made up of 21 amino acids. Germline loops: CDR1 TSWWSYY, CDR2 QGS. CDR3 nucleotide sequence: TGTGCTCTTGGGGCCCCATTTCCTACGGGCTGGGGGATGGCCCACACCGATAAACTCATCTTT. Its translation is CALGAPFPTGWGMAHTDKLIF.

About this clone: A read error may be the cause here, since a much bigger clone is one base away. The chain has TRDV2 and TRDJ3; TRDD3 is a possible D gene (5 bases). Germline assignment: CDR1 GEAIGNYY and CDR2 EKD. This CDR3 spans 16 amino acids. CDR3 loop: CASRGAFSWDTRQMFF. CDR3 DNA sequence: TGTGCATCTAGGGGGGCTTTCTCCTGGGACACCCGACAGATGTTTTTC.

A few counts support this clone. The genes are TRDV1 and TRDJ1, with 7 bases matching TRDD3. The CDR3 loop spans 24 amino acids. With 3 bases clipped from V and 0 bases from J, the junction kept 31 bases outside the gene matches. Germline assignment: CDR1 TSWWSYY and CDR2 QGS. As DNA, the CDR3 is TGTGCTCTTGGGGAGCCCGAACTGGACCCTACGTGGGGGACCCTCCGCAGATACACCGATAAACTCATCTTT. This sequence encodes CALGEPELDPTWGTLRRYTDKLIF.

There are a few counts of this clone. The chain uses TRDV1 and TRDJ1; 9 bases match TRDD3. There are 19 residues in the CDR3. The germline V gene encodes CDR1 TSWWSYY and CDR2 QGS. Trimming cost V 0 bases and J 0 bases; bases outside gene matches: 11. CDR3 sequence reads: CALGELIDVWGMYTDKLIF. For the CDR3, the DNA is TGTGCTCTTGGGGAACTTATAGACGTCTGGGGGATGTACACCGATAAACTCATCTTT.

This chain connects TRDV1 to TRDJ1; D uncertain. The CDR3 consists of 23 residues. Germline CDR1 TSWWSYY, CDR2 QGS. Trimming took off 1 base at V and 1 base at J, with 34 bases between the two ends. DNA for the CDR3: TGTGCTCTTGGGGAACGTCGGCCTTGGGCTAGGATCCCGGGTGAAGAGGGCACCGATAAACTCATCTTT. Translation: CALGERRPWARIPGEEGTDKLIF.

This clone was seen a handful of times. The chain carries TRDV1 and TRDJ1; D might be TRDD3 (5 bases). Germline values: CDR1 TSWWSYY, CDR2 QGS. CDR3 size: 17 residues. The ends were cut back, 0 bases at V and 0 bases at J, with 14 bases in the middle. Written as DNA, the CDR3 is TGTGCTCTTGGGGAACTTGCGGGGGTCCGTTACACCGATAAACTCATCTTT. The encoded protein is CALGELAGVRYTDKLIF.

By sample fraction, this clone is medium-sized. Additional DNA sequences in this sample encode the identical CDR3. This chain joins TRDV2 and TRDJ3; no firm D call. V lost 8 bases and J lost 0, with 7 bases in between. Per the germline V gene, CDR1 is GEAIGNYY and CDR2 is EKD. The CDR3 is 14 amino acids. Here the CDR3 DNA reads TGTGCCTCCAACCGCTCCTGGGACACCCGACAGATGTTTTTC. It specifies CASNRSWDTRQMFF.

This clone was recorded at least ten times. The V gene is TRDV1, the J gene TRDJ1; D might be TRDD2 (6 bases). This CDR3 has 23 amino acids. Trimming shortened V by 4 bases and J by 0 bases, and 36 bases separated the two germline ends. Germline CDR1 reads TSWWSYY; CDR2 reads QGS. The CDR3: CALGALPASYVEGTSTYTDKLIF. The CDR3 DNA is TGTGCTCTTGGGGCCCTCCCGGCATCCTACGTCGAGGGGACCTCAACGTACACCGATAAACTCATCTTT.

This clone was observed a handful of times. V gene TRDV1 combines with J gene TRDJ1, with TRDD3 as a possible D gene (5 bases). This CDR3 spans 19 amino acids. CDR1 and CDR2 from the germline V gene are TSWWSYY and QGS. The ends were cut back, 0 bases at V and 0 bases at J, with 20 bases in the middle. The CDR3 reads CALGELDVVGALYTDKLIF. CDR3 coding DNA: TGTGCTCTTGGGGAACTAGACGTTGTTGGGGCTTTGTACACCGATAAACTCATCTTT.

The rearrangement joins TRDV1 to TRDJ1; 7 bases fit TRDD3. V was clipped by 4 bases and J by 3 bases; unmatched bases: 26. Germline V gene data show CDR1 as TSWWSYY and CDR2 as QGS. CDR3 length: 21 residues. The CDR3 nucleotides read TGTGCTCTTGGGGGACCCCCTTTTCGTCCCCTCTGGGGGGTAACGCCCGATAAACTCATCTTT. Encoded protein: CALGGPPFRPLWGVTPDKLIF.

This chain uses TRDV1 with TRDJ1; 13 bases map to TRDD3. The germline V gene encodes CDR1 TSWWSYY and CDR2 QGS. The V gene end was trimmed by 2 bases and the J gene end by 0 bases; junction bases not matched to a gene: 18. This CDR3 region has 22 residues. DNA of the CDR3: TGTGCTCTTGGGGAAGGGCCCAGCCTTGTACTGGGGGATACGCGTTACACCGATAAACTCATCTTT. This translates into CALGEGPSLVLGDTRYTDKLIF.

Notes on this clone: This clone may be a read error of a much larger clone one base away. This same CDR3 is encoded by further DNA sequences in the sample. The chain employs TRDV1 and TRDJ1; the match to TRDD3 covers 9 bases. The CDR3 is 16 residues long. Germline CDR1 TSWWSYY, CDR2 QGS. V shed 3 bases and J 7 bases; nucleotides not matched to a gene: 12. Written as DNA, the CDR3 is TGTGCTCTTGGGGAGCTGTACTGGGGGAAACCTACTAAACTCATCTTT. As protein: CALGELYWGKPTKLIF.